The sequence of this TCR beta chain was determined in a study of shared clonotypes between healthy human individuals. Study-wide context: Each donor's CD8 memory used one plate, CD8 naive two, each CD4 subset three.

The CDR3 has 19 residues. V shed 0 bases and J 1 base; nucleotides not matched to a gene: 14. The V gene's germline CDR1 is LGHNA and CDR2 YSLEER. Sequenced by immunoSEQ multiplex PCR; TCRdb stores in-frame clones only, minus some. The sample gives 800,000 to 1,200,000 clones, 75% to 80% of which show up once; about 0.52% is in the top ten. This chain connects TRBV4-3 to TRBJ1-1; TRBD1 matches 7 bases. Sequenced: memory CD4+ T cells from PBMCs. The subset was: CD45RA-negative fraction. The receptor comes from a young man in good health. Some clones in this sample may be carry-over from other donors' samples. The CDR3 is CASSQDLRGRRRTNTEAFF. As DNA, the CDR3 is TGCGCCAGCAGCCAAGATCTTAGGGGGCGGCGCCGGACGAACACTGAAGCTTTCTTT.